This entry describes one T cell receptor beta chain. This entry belongs to a study of blood T cells in healthy people across ages. PCR was performed a second time for about 6 to 12 cycles using a sample-barcoded 5' primer and a J-beta primer mix. TCRdb independently ran MiXCR on the 5' RACE reads; one entry per CDR3 protein. Here the sample spans around 850,000 distinct CDR3 sequences, about 36% being singletons. V was pared by 2 bases and J by 11 bases, with 7 bases between. Looked up from germline, CDR1 is SGHVS and CDR2 is FQNEAQ. The CDR3 contains 12 residues. The source is a young man in good health. The sequenced sample consisted of blood. The V call is TRBV7-8, the J call TRBJ1-6; D not resolved. The CDR3 loop is CASSLRQTPLHF. CDR3 nucleotide sequence: TGTGCCAGCAGCTTACGTCAGACACCCCTCCACTTT.